This TCR beta chain was found in a study of blood T cell repertoires in COVID-19. About the research overall: Some COVID-19 samples were acute and others convalescent; all came from the United States, Italy and Spain. T cells, B-cell-depleted T cells, or PBMCs provided the cDNA or gDNA that served as material.

Unmatched junction bases numbered 13, after V lost 0 bases and J lost 1 base. This CDR3 comprises 19 residues. Germline V gene data show CDR1 as SGHDN and CDR2 as FVKESK. As originally analysed: Reference gene primer amplification in the assay estimated nucleated cell counts. Method: immunoSEQ multiplex PCR; TCRdb's copy keeps in-frame clones and lacks some. Clone size and the V and J calls come from that table; the DNA yielded D and trimming. The sample records 120,000 or so clones, about nine tenths being singletons. The TCR originated in a man aged 50 or older with active COVID-19. V gene TRBV14 combines with J gene TRBJ2-5, with 8 bases aligning to TRBD2. Material for sequencing was peripheral blood. CDR3 protein: CASSQEWGLGLKVQETQYF. Written as DNA, the CDR3 is TGTGCCAGCAGCCAAGAGTGGGGACTAGGACTGAAAGTCCAAGAGACCCAGTACTTC.